The source of this TCR beta chain is a study of blood T cells in healthy people across ages. At the level of the study: Template switching captured about one barcoded beta molecule per two T cells.

Notes on the study in general: CMV status of donors was not determined, possibly confounding expanded clonotype changes.

Remarks on this clonotype: Its specificity is unknown.

Using a J-beta primer mix together with a sample-barcoded 5' primer, a second PCR was run for roughly 7 to 11 cycles. MiXCR was run by TCRdb on the 5' RACE reads, yielding one entry per CDR3 protein. This table holds about 830,000 distinct CDR3 sequences, about 59% found once. CDR3 size: 12 residues. Trimming removed 6 bases at V and 3 bases at J, with 8 bases between. Isolating PBMCs gave at least 6 million of these cells per sample. What was sequenced was blood. The TCR comes from a young man in good health. The chain recombines TRBV12-3 or TRBV12-4 with TRBJ1-1; D gene ambiguous. The CDR3 nucleotides read TGTGCCAGCAGCATCGGGCACACTGAAGCTTTCTTT. This gives the protein CASSIGHTEAFF.